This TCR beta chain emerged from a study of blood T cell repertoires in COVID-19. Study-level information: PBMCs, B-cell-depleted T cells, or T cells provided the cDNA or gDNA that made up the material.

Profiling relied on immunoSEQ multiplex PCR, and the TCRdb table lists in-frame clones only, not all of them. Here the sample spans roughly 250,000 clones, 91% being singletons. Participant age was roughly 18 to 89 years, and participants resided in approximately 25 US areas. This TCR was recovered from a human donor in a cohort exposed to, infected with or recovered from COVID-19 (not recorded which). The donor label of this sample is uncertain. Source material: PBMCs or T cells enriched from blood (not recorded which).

CDR3 in DNA: TGCAGCGTTGAACCTCGAGGGCTCTGGGGAAGCGGTGAGCAGTTCTTC. Amino acids: CSVEPRGLWGSGEQFF. V is TRBV29-1 and J is TRBJ2-1, with D perhaps matching TRBD2 (5 bases). Germline loops: CDR1 SQVTM, CDR2 ANQGSEA. The CDR3 runs 16 residues. The V end lost 2 bases, the J end lost 9 bases, and 23 bases lay between the germline ends.